The source of this TCR beta chain is a study of T cell repertoires in cytomegalovirus infection. Study-level findings and limits: Carriers of CMV and the relevant HLA type were discriminated by public TCR beta frequency.

CDR3 length equals 15 residues. Per germline, CDR1 MDHEN and CDR2 SYDVKM. The ends lost 4 bases at V and 1 base at J; junction bases unmatched: 5. This clonotype appeared many times. Antigen: not known. One entry per CDR3 protein results from TCRdb running MiXCR on the reads. This table holds over 250,000 distinct CDR3 sequences, over 20% found once. This clonotype was sampled from a human donor in good health (CMV status not recorded). Some clones in this sample may be carry-over from other donors' samples. The specimen was PBMCs. The genes are TRBV28 and TRBJ2-7, with 9 bases fitting TRBD2. CDR3 sequence: CASSYTSGRSYEQYF. The CDR3 bases are TGTGCCAGCAGTTACACTAGCGGGCGTTCCTACGAGCAGTACTTC.